This is a list of T cell receptor beta chains from one sample in a study of cytomegalovirus exposure and HLA in healthy donors. Repertoires were generated with immunoSEQ multiplex PCR, while TCRdb's copy carries only in-frame clones and drops some. The sample records about 160,000 clones, roughly 71% being singletons. Sequenced sample: PBMCs. Source of these receptors: a woman aged 45-60 years in good health and CMV-seropositive. Each CDR3 is given with its conserved first and last residue. A D gene is named only where the DNA matches it firmly. Expanded clones get a size class; other rows say once, few or many, or leave the size out.

V	size	D	length	J	DNA	CDR3
TRBV9	once	TRBD1	14	TRBJ1-5	TGTGCCAGCAGCCCCGACAGGGGCAATCAGCCCCAGCATTTT	CASSPDRGNQPQHF
TRBV2	.	.	14	TRBJ2-7	TGTGCCAGCAGTACCGGGACAACGTTTTACGAGCAGTACTTC	CASSTGTTFYEQYF
TRBV4-1	.	.	13	TRBJ2-5	TGCGCCAGCAGCCCGGACATGGAAGAGACCCAGTACTTC	CASSPDMEETQYF
TRBV7-2	.	.	13	TRBJ2-5	TGTGCCAGCAGCTTCGGGGGGCGGGAGACCCAGTACTTC	CASSFGGRETQYF
TRBV2	.	TRBD1	16	TRBJ2-2	TGTGCCAGCAGTCAAGGACAGGGAGCGAACACCGGGGAGCTGTTTTTT	CASSQGQGANTGELFF
TRBV11-3	few	.	17	TRBJ1-1	TGTGCCAGCAGCGCCCCCAATAGGTCCTCCGGGGACACTGAAGCTTTCTTT	CASSAPNRSSGDTEAFF
TRBV6-5	.	.	14	TRBJ1-2	TGTGCCAGCAGTTACTCTGCGGAGGGAGGCGGCTACACCTTC	CASSYSAEGGGYTF
TRBV2	.	TRBD1	16	TRBJ2-7	TGTGCCAGCAGAAAAACCCGACAGGGGGCGGATTACGAGCAGTACTTC	CASRKTRQGADYEQYF
TRBV7-9	.	TRBD2	17	TRBJ2-1	TGTGCCAGCAAGACTAGCGGGGGGCCACTAGTCTACAATGAGCAGTTCTTC	CASKTSGGPLVYNEQFF
TRBV30	.	.	15	TRBJ2-2	TGTGCCTGGAAATCCGGACAGCCGAACACCGGGGAGCTGTTTTTT	CAWKSGQPNTGELFF
TRBV5-4	.	TRBD2	16	TRBJ2-1	TGTGCCAGCAGCTCCGGGACTAGCGGGGGAAATAATGAGCAGTTCTTC	CASSSGTSGGNNEQFF
TRBV10-2	.	.	11	TRBJ2-2	TGCGCCAGCAGACTAGCCGGGGAGCTGTTTTTT	CASRLAGELFF
TRBV5-1	.	TRBD1	18	TRBJ2-3	TGCGCCAGCAGTCGGGACAGGGGCCTACACCCCCCCACAGATACGCAGTATTTT	CASSRDRGLHPPTDTQYF
TRBV7-9	.	.	15	TRBJ2-7	TGTGCCAGCAGCTTAACCCTAGGTTTTCCCTACGAGCAGTACTTC	CASSLTLGFPYEQYF
TRBV30	.	TRBD2	15	TRBJ2-5	TGTGCCTGGAGTGTACTAGCGGGGGGCGAGGAGACCCAGTACTTC	CAWSVLAGGEETQYF
TRBV18	.	.	15	TRBJ1-1	TGTGCCAGCTCACCACCGGCGAGGGTTTTAACTGAAGCTTTCTTT	CASSPPARVLTEAFF
TRBV5-4	.	.	14	TRBJ2-2	TGTGCCAGCAGCTTGGGTAGTAACACCGGGGAGCTGTTTTTT	CASSLGSNTGELFF
TRBV6-6	.	TRBD1	15	TRBJ1-5	TGTGCCAGCAGAGACAGGGGGCCGAGCAATCAGCCCCAGCATTTT	CASRDRGPSNQPQHF
TRBV11-2	.	.	13	TRBJ1-1	TGTGCCAGCAGCTTACGGGGTAACACTGAAGCTTTCTTT	CASSLRGNTEAFF
TRBV23-1	few	.	14	TRBJ2-7	TGCGCCAGCGGACTCCGCTCCGGCTCCTACGAGCAGTACTTC	CASGLRSGSYEQYF
TRBV6-5	once	TRBD1	14	TRBJ2-2	TGTGCCAGCAGGTCCCGGGACAGAGGCGGGGAGCTGTTTTTT	CASRSRDRGGELFF
TRBV2	few	.	15	TRBJ2-7	TGTGCCAGCAGTATTCTTCCCGGAGGCTACGACGAGCAGTACTTC	CASSILPGGYDEQYF
TRBV11-2	.	TRBD2	16	TRBJ2-5	TGTGCCAGCAGCCCTAGGACTAGCGGGGGGGTGGAGACCCAGTACTTC	CASSPRTSGGVETQYF
TRBV5-1	.	TRBD1	14	TRBJ1-2	TGCGCCAGCAGCTTGATGACAGGGAATGATGGCTACACCTTC	CASSLMTGNDGYTF
TRBV5-5	.	TRBD1	16	TRBJ2-7	TGTGCCAGCAGCTTGGGTCCCGACAGGGGGTCCTACGAGCAGTACTTC	CASSLGPDRGSYEQYF
TRBV27	.	.	14	TRBJ2-7	TGTGCCAGCAGTTTATCGTGGGGCCCCTACGAGCAGTACTTC	CASSLSWGPYEQYF
TRBV5-1	.	.	15	TRBJ1-5	TGCGCCAGCAGCGAGGGTACAGGGTTCAATCAGCCCCAGCATTTT	CASSEGTGFNQPQHF
TRBV7-8	few	.	17	TRBJ1-6	TGTGCCAGCAGCTTACACGAAGAACAGGGTATTGGGTCACCCCTCCACTTT	CASSLHEEQGIGSPLHF
TRBV6-5	.	.	16	TRBJ1-2	TGTGCCAGCAGTTACTTCGGGGTCGAAGGCCCCTGTGGCTACACCTTC	CASSYFGVEGPCGYTF
TRBV19	.	.	18	TRBJ1-5	TGTGCCAGTAGTACCCAGGTGGGGGGTCGTAGGAGCAATCAGCCCCAGCATTTT	CASSTQVGGRRSNQPQHF
TRBV5-6	.	TRBD1	13	TRBJ2-7	TGTGCCAGCAGCCTGAACAGGGGTAACGAGCAGTACTTC	CASSLNRGNEQYF
TRBV7-9	.	.	14	TRBJ1-1	TGTTCCAGCAGCTTAGATCGGGTTGGCGGGAGAGCTTTCTTT	CSSSLDRVGGRAFF
TRBV5-1	.	.	11	TRBJ2-5	TGCGCCAGCACCGAGGGAGAGACCCAGTACTTC	CASTEGETQYF
TRBV12-5	.	TRBD1	13	TRBJ2-7	TGTGCTAGTGGACCCACAGGGGGGTACGAGCAGTACTTC	CASGPTGGYEQYF
TRBV6-1	.	.	14	TRBJ2-7	TGTGCCAGCAGTCCCGTAGGGGGCTCCTACGAGCAGTACTTC	CASSPVGGSYEQYF
TRBV11-2	.	.	17	TRBJ2-2	TGTGCCAGCAGCCCCGGTAGCCTAGCTAATTTTATCGGGGAGCTGTTTTTT	CASSPGSLANFIGELFF
TRBV11-2	few	TRBD1	17	TRBJ2-1	TGTGCCAGCAGCTTAGAAACCCCCAGGGGGCCCTACAATGAGCAGTTCTTC	CASSLETPRGPYNEQFF
TRBV11-1	.	TRBD1	15	TRBJ1-3	TGTGCCAGCAGCCGACGGACAGGGCCTGGAAACACCATATATTTT	CASSRRTGPGNTIYF
TRBV10-3	.	.	14	TRBJ2-5	TGTGCCATCAGGAACCCCGAGCGACAAGAGACCCAGTACTTC	CAIRNPERQETQYF
TRBV5-1	.	.	11	TRBJ2-5	TGCGCCAGCAGCATACAAGAGACCCAGTACTTC	CASSIQETQYF
TRBV4-1	few	.	15	TRBJ2-1	TGCGCCAGCAGCCAAGACGGTAACTCCTACAATGAGCAGTTCTTC	CASSQDGNSYNEQFF
TRBV27	.	TRBD2	15	TRBJ2-5	TGTGCCAGCAGTACAATAGCGGGGGGACAAGAGACCCAGTACTTC	CASSTIAGGQETQYF